Listed below are T cell receptor beta chains from one sample, sequenced in a study of blood T cells in healthy people across ages. TCRdb analysed the 5' RACE reads with MiXCR anew, one entry per CDR3 protein. Of hundreds of thousands of distinct CDR3 sequences listed, about 25% are singletons. The sample was also reused in another study, on T cells of mothers and their children.

Source material: blood. These receptors originate from a boy younger than 18 in good health. The CDR3 runs from the conserved cysteine through the conserved F or W. The D gene is left open where the match is weak. Only some rows state a clone size, as once, few, many or a class for expanded clones.

TRBJ2-7	TRBV7-8	few	.	CASSYGRGPWDEQYF	TGTGCCAGCAGCTACGGCAGGGGCCCCTGGGACGAGCAGTACTTC
TRBJ2-5	TRBV12-5	few	TRBD1	CASGLTPGGQETQYF	TGTGCTAGTGGTTTGACCCCAGGGGGCCAAGAGACCCAGTACTTC
TRBJ2-1	TRBV5-1	few	TRBD1	CASSTQGAKYNEQFF	TGCGCCAGCAGCACCCAGGGGGCCAAATACAATGAGCAGTTCTTC
TRBJ2-5	TRBV7-8	.	TRBD2	CASSFFSSGRAEGETQYF	TGTGCCAGCAGCTTTTTCTCTAGCGGGAGGGCCGAGGGAGAGACCCAGTACTTC
TRBJ1-4	TRBV4-1	.	TRBD1	CASSQDGTGGGELFF	TGCGCCAGCAGCCAAGATGGTACAGGGGGCGGGGAACTGTTTTTT
TRBJ1-4	TRBV3-1	few	.	CASSQGWFDGNEKLFF	TGTGCCAGCAGCCAAGGGTGGTTCGACGGGAATGAAAAACTGTTTTTT
TRBJ1-2	TRBV5-1	.	TRBD1	CSSSGGGYGYGYTF	TGCTCCAGCAGCGGAGGGGGCTATGGCTATGGCTACACCTTC
TRBJ2-3	TRBV6-1	.	TRBD2	CASSEGGVDTQYF	TGTGCCAGCAGTGAGGGGGGGGTGGATACGCAGTATTTT
TRBJ2-6	TRBV6-2/TRBV6-3	few	.	CASSYAQGTPGANVLTF	TGTGCCAGCAGTTACGCGCAGGGGACCCCTGGGGCCAACGTCCTGACTTTC
TRBJ2-1	TRBV12-3/TRBV12-4	.	.	CASSSTTAGEQFF	TGTGCCAGCAGTTCAACCACAGCGGGCGAGCAGTTCTTC
TRBJ1-1	TRBV13	many	.	CASSLTAEAFF	TGTGCCAGCAGCTTAACCGCTGAAGCTTTCTTT
TRBJ2-1	TRBV4-3	few	.	CASSTSRTYNEQFF	TGCGCCAGCAGCACTAGCCGGACCTACAATGAGCAGTTCTTC
TRBJ2-3	TRBV12-3/TRBV12-4	.	.	CASSSVGTDTQYF	TGTGCCAGCAGTTCCGTGGGCACAGATACGCAGTATTTT
TRBJ2-3	TRBV20-1	.	TRBD2	CSARDTSGGLSDTQYF	TGCAGTGCTAGGGATACTAGCGGGGGGCTATCGGATACGCAGTATTTT
TRBJ2-5	TRBV27	few	TRBD1	CASSQGQGAGRTQYF	TGTGCCAGCAGCCAGGGACAGGGGGCGGGCAGGACCCAGTACTTC
TRBJ2-7	TRBV27	.	.	CASSLAGKGETYEQYF	TGTGCCAGCAGTTTAGCGGGGAAGGGAGAGACCTACGAGCAGTACTTC
TRBJ2-5	TRBV9	few	.	CASSAGAHRETQYF	TGTGCCAGCAGCGCCGGGGCGCACCGAGAGACCCAGTACTTC
TRBJ2-5	TRBV20-1	few	.	CSARDGSDSGTQYF	TGCAGTGCTAGAGATGGGTCGGACAGTGGGACCCAGTACTTC
TRBJ1-2	TRBV20-1	few	.	CSAREELSYGYTF	TGCAGTGCTAGAGAGGAATTGTCCTATGGCTACACCTTC
TRBJ2-5	TRBV29-1	.	TRBD2	CSVEDRRGGETQYF	TGCAGCGTTGAAGATCGGCGGGGGGGCGAGACCCAGTACTTC
TRBJ2-5	TRBV9	.	TRBD1	CASSRRTGEKETQYF	TGTGCCAGCAGCCGGCGGACAGGGGAAAAAGAGACCCAGTACTTC
TRBJ1-4	TRBV20-1	.	TRBD1	CSADDRGATNEKLFF	TGCAGTGCAGACGACAGGGGAGCAACTAATGAAAAACTGTTTTTT